This T cell receptor beta chain was sequenced during a study of blood T cell repertoires in COVID-19. The CDR3 covers 15 residues. Germline V gene lookup returns CDR1 SEHNR and CDR2 FQNEAQ (reference sequence). V dropped 4 bases and J dropped 2; count of bases not matched to a gene: 7. Profiling relied on immunoSEQ multiplex PCR, and the TCRdb table lists in-frame clones only, not all of them. In the table there are 200,000 to 250,000 clones, 87% of which are singletons. The V call is TRBV7-9, the J call TRBJ1-2; 7 bases fit TRBD1. The specimen was PBMCs or T cells enriched from blood (not recorded which). This TCR was sampled from a man aged 25 to 45 who had recovered from COVID-19. Written as DNA, the CDR3 is TGTGCCAGCAGCTCCGGACAGGCCAAGAACTATGGCTACACCTTC. Its translation: CASSSGQAKNYGYTF.